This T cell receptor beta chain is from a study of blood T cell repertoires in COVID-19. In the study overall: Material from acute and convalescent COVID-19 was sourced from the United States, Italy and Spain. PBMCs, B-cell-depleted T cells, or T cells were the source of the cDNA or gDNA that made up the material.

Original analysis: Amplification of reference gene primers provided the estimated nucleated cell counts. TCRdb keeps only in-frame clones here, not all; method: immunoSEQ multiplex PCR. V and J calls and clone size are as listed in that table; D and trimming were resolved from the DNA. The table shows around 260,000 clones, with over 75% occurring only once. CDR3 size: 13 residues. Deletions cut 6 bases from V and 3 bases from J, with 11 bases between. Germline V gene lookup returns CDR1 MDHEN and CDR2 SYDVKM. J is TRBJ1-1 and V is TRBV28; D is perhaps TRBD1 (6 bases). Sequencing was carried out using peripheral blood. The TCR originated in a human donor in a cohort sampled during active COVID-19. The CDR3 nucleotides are TGTGCCAGCAGGTCAGGGGTGCACACTGAAGCTTTCTTT. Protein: CASRSGVHTEAFF.